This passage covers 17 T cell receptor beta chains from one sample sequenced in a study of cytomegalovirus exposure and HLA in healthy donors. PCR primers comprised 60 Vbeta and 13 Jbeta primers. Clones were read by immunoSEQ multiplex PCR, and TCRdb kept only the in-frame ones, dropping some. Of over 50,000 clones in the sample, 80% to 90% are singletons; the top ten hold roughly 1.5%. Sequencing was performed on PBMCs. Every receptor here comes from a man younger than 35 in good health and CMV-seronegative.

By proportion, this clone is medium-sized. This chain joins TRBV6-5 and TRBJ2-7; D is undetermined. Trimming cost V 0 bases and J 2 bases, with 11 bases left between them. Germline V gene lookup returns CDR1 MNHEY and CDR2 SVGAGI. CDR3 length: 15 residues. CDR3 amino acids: CASSYSIGGTYEQYF. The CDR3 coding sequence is TGTGCCAGCAGTTACTCGATAGGCGGAACCTACGAGCAGTACTTC.

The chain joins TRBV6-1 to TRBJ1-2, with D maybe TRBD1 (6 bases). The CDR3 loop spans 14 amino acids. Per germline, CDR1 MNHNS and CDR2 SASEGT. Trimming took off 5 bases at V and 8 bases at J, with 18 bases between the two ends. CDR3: CASSFAGQSRGYTF. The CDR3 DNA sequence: TGTGCCAGCAGTTTCGCCGGACAGTCCCGGGGCTACACCTTC.

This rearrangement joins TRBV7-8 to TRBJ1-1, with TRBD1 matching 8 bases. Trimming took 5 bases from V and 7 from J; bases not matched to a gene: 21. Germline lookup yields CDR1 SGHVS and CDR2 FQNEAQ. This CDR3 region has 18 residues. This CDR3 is CASSTEDREERNLGEAFF. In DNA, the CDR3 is TGTGCCAGCAGCACAGAGGACAGGGAGGAGCGAAACCTTGGTGAAGCTTTCTTT.

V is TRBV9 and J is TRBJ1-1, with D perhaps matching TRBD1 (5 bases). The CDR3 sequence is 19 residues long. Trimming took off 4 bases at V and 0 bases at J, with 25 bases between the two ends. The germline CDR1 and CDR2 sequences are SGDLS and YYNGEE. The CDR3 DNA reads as TGTGCCAGCAGCCCTCGCTCTATCCCGGGAGGGGTGGTGAACACTGAAGCTTTCTTT. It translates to CASSPRSIPGGVVNTEAFF.

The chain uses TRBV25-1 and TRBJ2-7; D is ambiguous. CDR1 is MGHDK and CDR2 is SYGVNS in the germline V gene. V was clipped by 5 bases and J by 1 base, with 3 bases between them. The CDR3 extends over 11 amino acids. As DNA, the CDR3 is TGTGCCAGCAGTTCGTCCTACGAGCAGTACTTC. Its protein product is CASSSSYEQYF.

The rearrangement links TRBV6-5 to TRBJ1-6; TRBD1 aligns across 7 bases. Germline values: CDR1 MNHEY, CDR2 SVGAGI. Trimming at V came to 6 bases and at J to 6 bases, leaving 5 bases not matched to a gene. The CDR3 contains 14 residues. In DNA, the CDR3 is TGTGCCAGCAGGGTGGGGACAGTTAATTCACCCCTCCACTTT. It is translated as CASRVGTVNSPLHF.

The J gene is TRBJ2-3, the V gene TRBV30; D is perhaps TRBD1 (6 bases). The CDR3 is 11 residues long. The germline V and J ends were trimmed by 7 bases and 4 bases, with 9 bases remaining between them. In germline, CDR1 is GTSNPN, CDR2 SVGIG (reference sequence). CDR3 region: CASKGADTQYF. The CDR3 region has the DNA TGTGCCTCGAAGGGGGCAGATACGCAGTATTTT.

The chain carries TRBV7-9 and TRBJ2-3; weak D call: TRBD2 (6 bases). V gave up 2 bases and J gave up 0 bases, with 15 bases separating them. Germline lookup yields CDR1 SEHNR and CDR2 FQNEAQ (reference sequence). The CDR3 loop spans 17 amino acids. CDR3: CASSLTVAGLSTDTQYF. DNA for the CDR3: TGTGCCAGCAGCTTAACTGTCGCGGGACTTAGCACAGATACGCAGTATTTT.

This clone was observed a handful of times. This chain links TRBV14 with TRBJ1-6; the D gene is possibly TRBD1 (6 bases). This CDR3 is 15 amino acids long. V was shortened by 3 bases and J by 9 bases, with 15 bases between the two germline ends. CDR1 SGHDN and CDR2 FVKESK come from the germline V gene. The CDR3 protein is CASSHDRSWGSPLHF. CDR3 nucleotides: TGTGCCAGCAGCCACGACAGGTCTTGGGGTTCACCCCTCCACTTT.

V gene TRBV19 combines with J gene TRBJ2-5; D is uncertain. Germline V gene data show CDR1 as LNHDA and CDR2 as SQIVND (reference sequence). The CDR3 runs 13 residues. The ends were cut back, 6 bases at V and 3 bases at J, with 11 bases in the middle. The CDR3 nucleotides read TGTGCCAGTAGAGGCTCCAGCGAAGAGACCCAGTACTTC. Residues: CASRGSSEETQYF.

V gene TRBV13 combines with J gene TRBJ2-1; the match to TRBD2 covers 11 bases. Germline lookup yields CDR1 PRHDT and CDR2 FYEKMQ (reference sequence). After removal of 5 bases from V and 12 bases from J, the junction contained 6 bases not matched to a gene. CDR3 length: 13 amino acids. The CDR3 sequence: CASSATSGGRQFF. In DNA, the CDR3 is TGTGCCAGCAGCGCAACTAGCGGGGGCCGGCAGTTCTTC. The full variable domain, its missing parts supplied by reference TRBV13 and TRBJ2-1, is AAGVIQSPRHLIKEKRETATLKCYPIPRHDTVYWYQQGPGQDPQFLISFYEKMQSDKGSIPDRFSAQQFSDYHSELNMSSLELGDSALYFCASSATSGGRQFFGPGTRLTVL.

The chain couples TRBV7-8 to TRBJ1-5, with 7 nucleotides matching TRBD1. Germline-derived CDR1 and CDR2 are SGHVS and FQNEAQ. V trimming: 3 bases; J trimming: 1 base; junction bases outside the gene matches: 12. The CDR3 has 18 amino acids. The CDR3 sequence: CASSLTGPLGRSNQPQHF. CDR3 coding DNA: TGTGCCAGCAGCTTGACAGGGCCGCTTGGTCGGAGCAATCAGCCCCAGCATTTT. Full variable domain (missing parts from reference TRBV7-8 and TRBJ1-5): GAGVSQSPRYKVAKRGQDVALRCDPISGHVSLFWYQQALGQGPEFLTYFQNEAQLDKSGLPSDRFFAERPEGSVSTLKIQRTQQEDSAVYLCASSLTGPLGRSNQPQHFGDGTRLSIL.

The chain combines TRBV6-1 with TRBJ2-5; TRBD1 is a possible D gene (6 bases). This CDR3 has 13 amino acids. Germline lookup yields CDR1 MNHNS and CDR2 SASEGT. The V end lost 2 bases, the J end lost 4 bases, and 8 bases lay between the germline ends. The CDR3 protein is CASSETGRETQYF. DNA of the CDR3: TGTGCCAGCAGTGAAACAGGGCGAGAGACCCAGTACTTC.

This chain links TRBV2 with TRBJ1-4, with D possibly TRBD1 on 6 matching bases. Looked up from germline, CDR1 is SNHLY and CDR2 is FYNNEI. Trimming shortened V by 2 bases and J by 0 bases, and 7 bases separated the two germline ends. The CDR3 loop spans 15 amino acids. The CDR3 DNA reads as TGTGCCAGCAGTGAACGGACAGCAACTAATGAAAAACTGTTTTTT. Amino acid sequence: CASSERTATNEKLFF.

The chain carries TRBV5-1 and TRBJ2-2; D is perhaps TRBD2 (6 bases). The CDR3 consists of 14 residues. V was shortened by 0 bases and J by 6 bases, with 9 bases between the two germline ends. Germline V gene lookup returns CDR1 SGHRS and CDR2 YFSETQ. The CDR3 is CASSLDGGAGELFF. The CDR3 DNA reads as TGCGCCAGCAGCTTGGACGGGGGAGCCGGGGAGCTGTTTTTT.

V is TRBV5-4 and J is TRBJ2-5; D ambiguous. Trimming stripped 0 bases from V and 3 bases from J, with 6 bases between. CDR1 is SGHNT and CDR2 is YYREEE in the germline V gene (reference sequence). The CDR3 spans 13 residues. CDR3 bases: TGTGCCAGCAGCTTGGCACAGAAAGAGACCCAGTACTTC. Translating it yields CASSLAQKETQYF. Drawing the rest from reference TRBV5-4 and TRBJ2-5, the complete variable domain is ETGVTQSPTHLIKTRGQQVTLRCSSQSGHNTVSWYQQALGQGPQFIFQYYREEENGRGNFPPRFSGLQFPNYSSELNVNALELDDSALYLCASSLAQKETQYFGPGTRLLVL.

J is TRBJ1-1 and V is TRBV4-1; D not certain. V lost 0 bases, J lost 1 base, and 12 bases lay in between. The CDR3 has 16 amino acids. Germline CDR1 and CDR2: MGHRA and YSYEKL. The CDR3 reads CASSQDYGLENTEAFF. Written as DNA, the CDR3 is TGCGCCAGCAGCCAAGACTATGGACTGGAGAACACTGAAGCTTTCTTT.